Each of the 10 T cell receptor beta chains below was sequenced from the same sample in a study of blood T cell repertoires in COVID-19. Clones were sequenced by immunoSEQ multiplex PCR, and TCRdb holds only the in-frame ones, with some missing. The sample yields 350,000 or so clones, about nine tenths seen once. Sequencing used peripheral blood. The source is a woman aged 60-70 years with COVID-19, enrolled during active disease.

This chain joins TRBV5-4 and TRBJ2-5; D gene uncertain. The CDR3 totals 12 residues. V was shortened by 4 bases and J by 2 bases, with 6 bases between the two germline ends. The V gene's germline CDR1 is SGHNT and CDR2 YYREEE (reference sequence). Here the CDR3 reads CASSVGQETQYF. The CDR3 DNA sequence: TGTGCCAGCAGCGTCGGGCAAGAGACCCAGTACTTC.

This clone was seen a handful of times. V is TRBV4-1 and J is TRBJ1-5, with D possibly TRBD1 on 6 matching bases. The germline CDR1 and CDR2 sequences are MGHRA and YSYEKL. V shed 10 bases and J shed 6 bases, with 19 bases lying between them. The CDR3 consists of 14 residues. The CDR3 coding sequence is TGCGCCACCACGCTGTGGCAGGGGAGTCAGCCCCAGCATTTT. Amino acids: CATTLWQGSQPQHF.

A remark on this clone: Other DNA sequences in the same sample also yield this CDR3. As DNA, the CDR3 is TGTGCCAGCACAAGCACAGATACGCAGTATTTT. Translating gives CASTSTDTQYF. The chain joins TRBV28 to TRBJ2-3; D unclear. The ends were cut back, 7 bases at V and 0 bases at J, with 2 bases in the middle. Germline V gives CDR1 MDHEN, CDR2 SYDVKM. This CDR3 region has 11 residues. The variable domain in full, completed from reference TRBV28 and TRBJ2-3, reads DVKVTQSSRYLVKRTGEKVFLECVQDMDHENMFWYRQDPGLGLRLIYFSYDVKMKEKGDIPEGYSVSREKKERFSLILESASTNQTSMYLCASTSTDTQYFGPGTRLTVL.

CDR3 DNA: TGCGCCAGCAGCCGTACCGGGACTAGCTTCCTTCAGTACTTC. Translating gives CASSRTGTSFLQYF. V gene TRBV4-1 combines with J gene TRBJ2-7, with 9 bases fitting TRBD2. Trimming removed 4 bases from V and 10 bases from J; junction bases left unmatched: 11. The CDR3 contains 14 residues. Germline CDR1 reads MGHRA; CDR2 reads YSYEKL.

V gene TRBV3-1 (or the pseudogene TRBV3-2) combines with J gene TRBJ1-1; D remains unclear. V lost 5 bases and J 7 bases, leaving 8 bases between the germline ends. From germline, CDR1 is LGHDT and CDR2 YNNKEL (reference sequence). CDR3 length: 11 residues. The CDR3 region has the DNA TGTGCCAGCAGCTACACGAATGAAGCTTTCTTT. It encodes CASSYTNEAFF.

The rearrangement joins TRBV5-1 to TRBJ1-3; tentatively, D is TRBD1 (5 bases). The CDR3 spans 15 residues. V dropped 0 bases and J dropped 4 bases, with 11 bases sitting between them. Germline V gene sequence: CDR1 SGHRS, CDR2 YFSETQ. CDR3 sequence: CASSLDGGGGNTIYF. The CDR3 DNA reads TGCGCCAGCAGCTTGGACGGGGGTGGAGGAAACACCATATATTTT. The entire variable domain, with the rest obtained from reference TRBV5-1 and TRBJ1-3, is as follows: KAGVTQTPRYLIKTRGQQVTLSCSPISGHRSVSWYQQTPGQGLQFLFEYFSETQRNKGNFPGRFSGRQFSNSRSEMNVSTLELGDSALYLCASSLDGGGGNTIYFGEGSWLTVV.

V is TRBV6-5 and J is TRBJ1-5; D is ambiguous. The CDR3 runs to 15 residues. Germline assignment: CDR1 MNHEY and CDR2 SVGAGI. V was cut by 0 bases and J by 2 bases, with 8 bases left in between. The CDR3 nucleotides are TGTGCCAGCAGTTACTCCCTAGCAGGCAATCAGCCCCAGCATTTT. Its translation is CASSYSLAGNQPQHF.

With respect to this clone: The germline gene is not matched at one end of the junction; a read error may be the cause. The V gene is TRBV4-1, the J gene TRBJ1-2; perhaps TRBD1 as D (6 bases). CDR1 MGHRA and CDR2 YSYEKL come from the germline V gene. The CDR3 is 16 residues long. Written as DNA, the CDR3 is TGCACCAGCAGCCAAGAGGTAACGGACAGAGACTATGGCTACACCTTC. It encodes CTSSQEVTDRDYGYTF.

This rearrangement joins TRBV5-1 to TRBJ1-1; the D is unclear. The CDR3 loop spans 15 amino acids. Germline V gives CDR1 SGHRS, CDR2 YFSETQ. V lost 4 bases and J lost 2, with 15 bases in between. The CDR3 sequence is CASSLDSRGNTEAFF. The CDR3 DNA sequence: TGCGCCAGCAGCCTCGATTCCCGGGGAAACACTGAAGCTTTCTTT.

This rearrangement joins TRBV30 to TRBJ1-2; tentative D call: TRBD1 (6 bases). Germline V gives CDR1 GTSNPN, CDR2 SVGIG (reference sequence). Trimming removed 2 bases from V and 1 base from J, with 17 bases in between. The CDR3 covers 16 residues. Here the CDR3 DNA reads TGTGCCTGGAGTCCCCCCCGGACAGCGATTAACTATGGCTACACCTTC. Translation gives CAWSPPRTAINYGYTF. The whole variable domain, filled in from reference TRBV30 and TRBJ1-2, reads SQTIHQWPATLVQPVGSPLSLECTVEGTSNPNLYWYRQAAGRGLQLLFYSVGIGQISSEVPQNLSASRPQDRQFILSSKKLLLSDSGFYLCAWSPPRTAINYGYTFGSGTRLTVV.